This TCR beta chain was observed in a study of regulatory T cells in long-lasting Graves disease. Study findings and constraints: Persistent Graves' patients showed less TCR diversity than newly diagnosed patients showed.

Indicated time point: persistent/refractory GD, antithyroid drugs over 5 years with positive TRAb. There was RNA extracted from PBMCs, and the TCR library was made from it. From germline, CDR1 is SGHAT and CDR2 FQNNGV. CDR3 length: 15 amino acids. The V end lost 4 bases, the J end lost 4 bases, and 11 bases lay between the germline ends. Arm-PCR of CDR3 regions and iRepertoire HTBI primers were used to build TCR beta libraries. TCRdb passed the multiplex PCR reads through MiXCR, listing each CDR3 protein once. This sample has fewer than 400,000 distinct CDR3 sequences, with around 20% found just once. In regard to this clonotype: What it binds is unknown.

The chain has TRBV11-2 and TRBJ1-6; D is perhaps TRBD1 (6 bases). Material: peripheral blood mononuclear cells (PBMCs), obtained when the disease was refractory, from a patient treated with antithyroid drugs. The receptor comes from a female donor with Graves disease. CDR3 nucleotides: TGTGCCAGCAGCTCCTCGGGGGCTTATAATTCACCCCTCCACTTT. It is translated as CASSSSGAYNSPLHF.